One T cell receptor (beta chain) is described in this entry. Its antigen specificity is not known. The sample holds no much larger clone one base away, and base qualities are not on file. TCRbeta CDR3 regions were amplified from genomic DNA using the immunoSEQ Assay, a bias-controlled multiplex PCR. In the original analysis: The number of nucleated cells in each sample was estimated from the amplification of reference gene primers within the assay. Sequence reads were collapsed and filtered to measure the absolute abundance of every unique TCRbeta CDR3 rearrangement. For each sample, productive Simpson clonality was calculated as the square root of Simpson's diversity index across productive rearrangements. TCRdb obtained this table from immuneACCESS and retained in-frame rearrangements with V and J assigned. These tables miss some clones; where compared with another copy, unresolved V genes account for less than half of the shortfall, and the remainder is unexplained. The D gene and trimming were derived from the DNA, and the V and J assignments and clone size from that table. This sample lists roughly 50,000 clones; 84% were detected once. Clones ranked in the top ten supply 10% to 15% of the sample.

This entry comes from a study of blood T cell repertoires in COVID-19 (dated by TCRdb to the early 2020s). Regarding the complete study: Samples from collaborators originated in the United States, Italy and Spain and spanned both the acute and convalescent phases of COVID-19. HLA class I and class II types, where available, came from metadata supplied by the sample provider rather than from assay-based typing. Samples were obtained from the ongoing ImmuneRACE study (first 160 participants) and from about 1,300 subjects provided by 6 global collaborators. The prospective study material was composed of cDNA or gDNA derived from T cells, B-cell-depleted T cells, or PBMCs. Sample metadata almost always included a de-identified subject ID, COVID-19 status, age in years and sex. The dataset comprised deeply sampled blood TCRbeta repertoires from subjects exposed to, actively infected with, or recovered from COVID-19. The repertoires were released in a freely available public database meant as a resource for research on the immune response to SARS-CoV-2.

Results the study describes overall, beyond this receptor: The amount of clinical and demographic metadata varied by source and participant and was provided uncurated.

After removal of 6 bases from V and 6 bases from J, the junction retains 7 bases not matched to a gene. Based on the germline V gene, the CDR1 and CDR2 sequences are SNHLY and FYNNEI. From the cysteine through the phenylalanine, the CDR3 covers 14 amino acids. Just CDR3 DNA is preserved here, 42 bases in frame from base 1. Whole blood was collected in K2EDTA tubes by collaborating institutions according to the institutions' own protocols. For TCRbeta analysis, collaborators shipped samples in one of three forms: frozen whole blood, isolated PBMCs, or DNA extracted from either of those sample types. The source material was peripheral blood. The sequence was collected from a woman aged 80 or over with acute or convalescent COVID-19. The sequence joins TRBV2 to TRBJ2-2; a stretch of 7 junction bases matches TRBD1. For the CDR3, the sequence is CASRRDRVAGELFF. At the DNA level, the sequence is TGTGCCAGCAGACGAGACAGGGTAGCCGGGGAGCTGTTTTTT.